Reported below is one T cell receptor (beta chain). The sample comes from a study of control samples from healthy donors and cancer patients. The protocol was immunoSEQ multiplex PCR, while the TCRdb copy is restricted to in-frame clones and leaves out a portion. This table holds under 150,000 clones, 85% to 90% found once. The CDR3 sequence is 14 residues long. Trimming took 6 bases from V and 2 from J, leaving 11 bases between them. Germline lookup yields CDR1 MNHEY and CDR2 SVGAGI. This chain joins TRBV6-5 and TRBJ1-3, with D unresolved. The clonotype was recovered from a woman between 65 and 79 years old in good health. Sequencing used blood. CDR3 coding DNA: TGTGCCAGCAGACAAGTGTGGGCTGGAAACACCATATATTTT. It encodes CASRQVWAGNTIYF.